What follows are 18 T cell receptor beta chains derived from one specimen sequenced in a study of Ad26.COV2.S vaccination and SARS-CoV-2 variants. The data were produced by immunoSEQ multiplex PCR, yet TCRdb's version contains in-frame clones alone and is incomplete. The table includes a few hundred thousand clones, over 75% detected once. Treatment given: roughly 19 received Ad26.COV2.S at low or high dose, single or two shots; roughly 5 received placebo; per-sample allocation not given. At day 63 after the first vaccine or placebo injection, samples were drawn. This specimen consisted of peripheral blood, obtained in a trial of Ad26.COV2.S vaccine versus placebo. The receptors were gathered from a person aged 18-60 years who received the Ad26.COV2.S COVID-19 vaccine or a placebo.

V is TRBV5-1 and J is TRBJ2-3; 8 bases agree with TRBD1. This CDR3 has 16 amino acids. After removal of 1 base from V and 2 bases from J, the junction contained 6 bases not matched to a gene. CDR1 SGHRS and CDR2 YFSETQ come from the germline V gene. The CDR3 spells CASSLWAGGLTDTQYF. CDR3 coding DNA: TGCGCCAGCAGCTTGTGGGCAGGGGGCCTCACAGATACGCAGTATTTT.

The chain has TRBV6-5 and TRBJ1-1; tentatively, D is TRBD1 (5 bases). Trimming left V 0 bases short and J 6 bases short, with 11 bases between. The CDR3 loop spans 14 amino acids. Germline assignment: CDR1 MNHEY and CDR2 SVGAGI. In nucleotides, the CDR3 is TGTGCCAGCAGTTACTCGTGGGGGGAGGCTGAAGCTTTCTTT. It yields the protein CASSYSWGEAEAFF.

This chain links TRBV28 with TRBJ2-3, with TRBD2 identical over 12 bases. After removal of 6 bases from V and 0 bases from J, the junction contained 13 bases not matched to a gene. The CDR3 runs to 19 residues. CDR1 MDHEN and CDR2 SYDVKM come from the germline V gene. CDR3 in DNA: TGTGCCAGCAGCCATAGTGGGCTAGCGGGAGGGTTTAGCACAGATACGCAGTATTTT. As protein: CASSHSGLAGGFSTDTQYF. Full variable domain (missing parts from reference TRBV28 and TRBJ2-3): DVKVTQSSRYLVKRTGEKVFLECVQDMDHENMFWYRQDPGLGLRLIYFSYDVKMKEKGDIPEGYSVSREKKERFSLILESASTNQTSMYLCASSHSGLAGGFSTDTQYFGPGTRLTVL.

V usage is TRBV11-3 and J usage is TRBJ2-7, with D perhaps matching TRBD1 or TRBD2 (5 bases each). The CDR3 is 17 amino acids. CDR1 and CDR2 from the germline V gene are SGHNT and YENEEA. Trimming took off 1 base at V and 4 bases at J, with 20 bases between the two ends. The DNA for the CDR3 is TGTGCCAGCAGCTTAGGGCTTCGGGGACGTCTGTGGTACGAGCAGTACTTC. Residues: CASSLGLRGRLWYEQYF.

The chain joins TRBV4-2 to TRBJ2-3; no clear D gene. The length of the CDR3 is 15 residues. The V gene's germline CDR1 is LGHNA and CDR2 YNFKEQ. The germline V and J ends were trimmed by 0 bases and 4 bases, with 11 bases remaining between them. The CDR3, as DNA: TGTGCCAGCAGCCAAGATTTCGGAACCTCAGATACGCAGTATTTT. This sequence encodes CASSQDFGTSDTQYF.

The V gene is TRBV28, the J gene TRBJ2-7; TRBD1 matches 7 bases. The CDR3 contains 14 residues. V shed 4 bases, J shed 2 bases, and the junction held 5 bases outside the gene matches. CDR1 MDHEN and CDR2 SYDVKM come from the germline V gene. CDR3 protein: CASSSPGQAYEQYF. The DNA for the CDR3 is TGTGCCAGCAGTTCCCCCGGACAGGCCTACGAGCAGTACTTC.

V and J are TRBV5-1 and TRBJ2-2, with D perhaps TRBD2 (6 bases). V was cut by 4 bases and J by 6 bases, with 16 bases left in between. This CDR3 has 15 residues. CDR1 and CDR2 from the germline V gene are SGHRS and YFSETQ. DNA of the CDR3: TGCGCCAGCAGCCCGCCACGCGGGAATGCCGGGGAGCTGTTTTTT. It translates to CASSPPRGNAGELFF.

This clone was observed once. The chain links TRBV28 to TRBJ1-3, with D unresolved. V lost 5 bases and J 0 bases, leaving 8 bases between the germline ends. The germline V gene encodes CDR1 MDHEN and CDR2 SYDVKM. This CDR3 comprises 14 residues. DNA for the CDR3: TGTGCCAGCAGTGACCAAAGCTCTGGAAACACCATATATTTT. Protein: CASSDQSSGNTIYF.

The rearrangement uses TRBV9 and TRBJ1-2; TRBD1 aligns across 12 bases. CDR3 length: 15 amino acids. Losses at the gene ends were 2 bases for V and 14 bases for J; bases not matched to a gene: 13. The germline V gene encodes CDR1 SGDLS and CDR2 YYNGEE. CDR3: CASSVGTGGESARTF. The CDR3 nucleotides read TGTGCCAGCAGCGTCGGGACAGGGGGCGAATCGGCTAGAACCTTC.

The chain carries TRBV19 and TRBJ1-3; TRBD1 agrees at 10 bases. Germline CDR1 reads LNHDA; CDR2 reads SQIVND (reference sequence). With 6 bases clipped from V and 4 bases from J, the junction kept 9 bases outside the gene matches. The CDR3 has 16 residues. The CDR3 DNA reads TGTGCCAGTAGAGGCCAGACAGGGGGCTTCGGAAACACCATATATTTT. Translated, it gives CASRGQTGGFGNTIYF.

The rearrangement uses TRBV15 and TRBJ2-7; either TRBD1 or TRBD2 may supply D (5 bases each). Trimming took off 6 bases at V and 2 bases at J, with 17 bases between the two ends. Germline V lookup: CDR1 LNHNV, CDR2 YYDKDF (reference sequence). The CDR3 sequence is 15 residues long. The CDR3 DNA is TGTGCCACCAGGCCTGGTGGGGCGGGTCCCTACGAGCAGTACTTC. Translation: CATRPGGAGPYEQYF.

The chain couples TRBV6-2 or TRBV6-3 to TRBJ2-2; 13 bases line up with TRBD2. The CDR3 extends over 19 amino acids. Germline CDR1 MNHEY, CDR2 SVGEGT. V was pared by 2 bases and J by 3 bases, with 9 bases of the junction left unmatched. The CDR3 DNA follows: TGTGCCAGCAGTTACCCCAGACTAGCGGGAGGACCTGACACCGGGGAGCTGTTTTTT. This gives the protein CASSYPRLAGGPDTGELFF.

Only a few counts were recorded for this clone. The chain has TRBV5-1 and TRBJ2-7; 10 positions agree with TRBD1. Trimming cost V 4 bases and J 3 bases; bases outside gene matches: 4. This CDR3 has 14 residues. Germline V gene sequence: CDR1 SGHRS, CDR2 YFSETQ. CDR3 residues: CASSDGQGGYEQYF. The CDR3 DNA reads as TGCGCCAGCAGCGACGGACAGGGGGGCTACGAGCAGTACTTC.

A single count supports this clone. The J gene is TRBJ2-1, the V gene TRBV28; D is possibly TRBD2 (6 bases). The CDR3 length is 16 residues. The ends were cut back, 5 bases at V and 0 bases at J, with 14 bases in the middle. The V gene's germline CDR1 is MDHEN and CDR2 SYDVKM. CDR3 in amino acids: CASSPLADISYNEQFF. CDR3 nucleotide sequence: TGTGCCAGCAGTCCGTTAGCGGATATCTCCTACAATGAGCAGTTCTTC.

This sequence joins TRBV27 and TRBJ2-1; D is possibly TRBD2 (5 bases). This CDR3 is 14 amino acids long. Germline lookup yields CDR1 MNHEY and CDR2 SMNVEV (reference sequence). Trimming stripped 10 bases from V and 4 bases from J, with 17 bases between. The CDR3 sequence is CATTKERLYNEQFF. As DNA, the CDR3 is TGTGCCACCACAAAGGAGCGGTTATACAATGAGCAGTTCTTC.

The gene calls are TRBV10-3 and TRBJ2-5; tentative D call: TRBD2 (5 bases). CDR1 is ENHRY, CDR2 SYGVKD, per germline. This CDR3 contains 12 residues. With 2 bases removed from V and 4 bases from J, the gap between germline ends came to 5 bases. The CDR3 DNA sequence: TGTGCCATCAGTGAGGGAGGAGAGACCCAGTACTTC. This translates into CAISEGGETQYF.

The rearrangement joins TRBV24-1 to TRBJ1-2; the D gene is possibly TRBD1 (6 bases). Trimming took off 5 bases at V and 4 bases at J, with 10 bases between the two ends. Germline CDR1 KGHDR, CDR2 SFDVKD. The CDR3 is 13 residues long. CDR3 sequence: CATSGTAAYGYTF. The DNA of the CDR3 is TGTGCCACCAGTGGGACAGCAGCCTATGGCTACACCTTC.

This rearrangement joins TRBV19 to TRBJ2-1, with a possible D match to TRBD2 (6 bases). The CDR3 runs 14 residues. CDR1 LNHDA and CDR2 SQIVND come from the germline V gene (reference sequence). With 3 bases removed from V and 5 bases from J, the gap between germline ends came to 11 bases. The CDR3 nucleotides read TGTGCCAGTAGTATGGGGAGGACGAACAATGAGCAGTTCTTC. Its protein is CASSMGRTNNEQFF.